This T cell receptor (beta chain) was documented in a study of shared clonotypes between healthy human individuals. Overall study findings and caveats: Sampling included only blood; tissue repertoires likely differ.

The data were produced by immunoSEQ multiplex PCR, yet TCRdb's version contains in-frame clones alone and is incomplete. The data contain around 700,000 clones, approximately 79% of them singletons. V lost 2 bases, J lost 8 bases, and 12 bases lay in between. The CDR3 loop spans 13 amino acids. Germline V gene lookup returns CDR1 SEHNR and CDR2 FQNEAQ (reference sequence). This clone was counted only a few times. The antigen remains undetermined. This chain joins TRBV7-9 and TRBJ1-2; D gene ambiguous. The TCR was taken from a woman in her 30s in good health. The material sequenced was memory CD4+ T cells sorted from blood. Subset of the sample: CD45RA-negative fraction. CDR3 loop: CASSLPGIEGYTF. The CDR3 coding sequence is TGTGCCAGCAGCTTACCGGGAATTGAAGGCTACACCTTC.